This T cell receptor (beta chain) was captured by sequencing in a study of blood T cell repertoires in COVID-19. Study background: Acute and convalescent COVID-19 specimens originated in the United States, Italy and Spain. Nucleic acid was either cDNA or gDNA, and it came from T cells, B-cell-depleted T cells, or PBMCs.

Per the authors' pipeline: Cell counts per sample came from amplifying reference gene primers. Libraries were prepared by immunoSEQ multiplex PCR; TCRdb keeps only in-frame clonotypes and omits some of them. The D gene and trimming were derived from the DNA, and the V and J assignments and clone size from that table. In the table there are some 400,000 clones, over 75% of which are singletons. Germline trimming cut 0 bases from V and 3 bases from J; bases unmatched to any gene: 2. The CDR3 sequence is 15 residues long. Germline V gives CDR1 SGHRS, CDR2 YFSETQ. This TCR derives from a woman in her twenties or thirties with COVID-19, enrolled during active disease. The sample taken for sequencing was peripheral blood. This chain links TRBV5-1 with TRBJ2-2; 7 nucleotides agree with TRBD1. CDR3 sequence: CASSLVGGYTGELFF. The CDR3 coding sequence is TGCGCCAGCAGCTTGGTAGGGGGCTACACCGGGGAGCTGTTTTTT.